The T cell receptor (beta chain) described here comes from a study of radiotherapy plus CTLA-4 blockade in lung cancer. The CDR3 length is 15 residues. Per germline, CDR1 SGHTA and CDR2 FQGNSA. The V and J ends lost 3 bases and 0 bases respectively, with 12 bases between them. Generated by immunoSEQ multiplex PCR, the TCRdb table keeps only in-frame clones and is missing some. The sample contains roughly 50,000 clones, around four fifths of which appear only once. Receiving focal radiation plus CTLA-4 blockade with ipilimumab were patients who had chemo-refractory metastatic non-small-cell lung cancer.

The chain is built from TRBV7-2 and TRBJ2-7; D unresolved. This specimen consisted of peripheral blood, obtained from a patient treated with radiotherapy plus ipilimumab. The receptor was isolated from a human donor with non-small cell lung cancer whose response to radiotherapy plus ipilimumab could not be evaluated. In DNA, the CDR3 is TGTGCCAGCAGCTTTGGGCATGCAAGCTCCTACGAGCAGTACTTC. Amino acids: CASSFGHASSYEQYF.